A single sample is the source of the 25 T cell receptor beta chains below, sequenced in a study of control samples from healthy donors and cancer patients. Produced via immunoSEQ multiplex PCR; TCRdb's table is partial and in-frame only. The repertoire holds around 110,000 clones, with approximately 90% as singletons. The sample comprised blood. Receptor source: an older woman in good health.

The V gene is TRBV6-2 or TRBV6-3, the J gene TRBJ2-5; 7 bases fit TRBD1. V shed 0 bases, J shed 1 base, and the junction held 2 bases outside the gene matches. CDR1 is MNHEY and CDR2 is SVGEGT in the germline V gene. CDR3 length equals 15 residues. CDR3: CASSYSWTGQETQYF. As DNA, the CDR3 is TGTGCCAGCAGTTACTCCTGGACAGGCCAAGAGACCCAGTACTTC.

Written as DNA, the CDR3 is TGTGCCAGTAGTACGCGGACTGGATGGAAGGGGGCCAACGTCCTGACTTTC. Translation: CASSTRTGWKGANVLTF. This chain uses TRBV19 with TRBJ2-6, with D perhaps matching TRBD2 (5 bases). Germline V lookup: CDR1 LNHDA, CDR2 SQIVND (reference sequence). There are 17 residues in the CDR3. The V and J ends lost 4 bases and 4 bases respectively, with 17 bases between them.

The count of this clone is one. The chain links TRBV27 to TRBJ2-4, with D perhaps matching TRBD2 (5 bases). Trimming pared 2 bases from V and 6 bases from J, leaving 8 bases between. Germline CDR1 MNHEY, CDR2 SMNVEV (reference sequence). This CDR3 region has 13 residues. The CDR3 DNA follows: TGTGCCAGCAGTTTAGAGCGGAGAAACATTCAGTACTTC. Its translation: CASSLERRNIQYF.

J is TRBJ2-2 and V is TRBV6-5, with TRBD1 identical over 9 bases. CDR1 is MNHEY and CDR2 is SVGAGI in the germline V gene. The CDR3 contains 15 residues. The V segment lost 2 bases and the J segment 3 bases; nucleotides outside the gene matches: 1. CDR3 in amino acids: CASSYRDRDTGELFF. The CDR3, as DNA: TGTGCCAGCAGTTACCGGGACAGGGACACCGGGGAGCTGTTTTTT.

The chain uses TRBV5-4 and TRBJ1-6; 12 nucleotides match TRBD1. CDR1 and CDR2 from the germline V gene are SGHNT and YYREEE (reference sequence). This CDR3 has 15 amino acids. V shed 4 bases and J 10 bases; nucleotides not matched to a gene: 6. The CDR3 sequence: CASSPGQGAGSPLHF. Here the CDR3 DNA reads TGTGCCAGCAGCCCGGGACAGGGGGCCGGGTCACCCCTCCACTTT.

The chain's CDR3 is CASSSGGENTEAFF. The DNA of the CDR3 is TGCGCCAGCAGCTCAGGAGGAGAGAACACTGAAGCTTTCTTT. This chain links TRBV5-1 with TRBJ1-1, with unresolved D. Germline V gene lookup returns CDR1 SGHRS and CDR2 YFSETQ. V dropped 3 bases and J dropped 1 base, with 10 bases sitting between them. CDR3 length: 14 amino acids.

The chain carries TRBV7-2 and TRBJ1-3, with a weak D call TRBD1 (6 bases). Trimming shortened V by 4 bases and J by 15 bases, and 16 bases separated the two germline ends. The CDR3 extends over 12 amino acids. Germline lookup yields CDR1 SGHTA and CDR2 FQGNSA. The CDR3 DNA reads TGTGCCAGCAGCTCCTTCTTCCAGGGGACATATTTT. Amino acid sequence: CASSSFFQGTYF.

The CDR3 DNA is TGTGCCAGCAGTTACTCATTGGGACAGGGGGACTACGAGCAGTACTTC. It encodes CASSYSLGQGDYEQYF. The gene calls are TRBV6-2 or TRBV6-3 and TRBJ2-7, with TRBD1 matching 11 bases. CDR3 length equals 16 residues. From germline, CDR1 is MNHEY and CDR2 SVGEGT. V shed 0 bases, J shed 3 bases, and the junction held 4 bases outside the gene matches.

This rearrangement joins TRBV19 to TRBJ1-1, with 10 bases aligning to TRBD1. The CDR3 runs 14 residues. From germline, CDR1 is LNHDA and CDR2 SQIVND (reference sequence). The junction had 5 bases not matched to a gene; V was cut back by 7 bases and J by 3 bases. The CDR3 sequence is CASTWDRGDTEAFF. The CDR3 DNA follows: TGTGCCAGTACTTGGGACAGGGGCGACACTGAAGCTTTCTTT.

The rearrangement joins TRBV29-1 to TRBJ2-2; D may be TRBD1 (5 bases). This CDR3 contains 14 residues. CDR1 SQVTM and CDR2 ANQGSEA come from the germline V gene. Trimming removed 7 bases from V and 1 base from J, with 13 bases in between. CDR3 nucleotide sequence: TGCAGCGCCGTACCAGACAGGAACACCGGGGAGCTGTTTTTT. Translating it yields CSAVPDRNTGELFF.

The chain carries TRBV24-1 and TRBJ2-1; D gene uncertain. V gave up 2 bases and J gave up 6 bases, with 10 bases separating them. Per the germline V gene, CDR1 is KGHDR and CDR2 is SFDVKD. The CDR3 spans 14 residues. The CDR3 region is CATSDSGKGNEQFF. DNA for the CDR3: TGTGCCACCAGTGATTCTGGGAAGGGCAATGAGCAGTTCTTC.

The chain has TRBV30 and TRBJ1-5; tentative D call: TRBD1 (6 bases). Per germline, CDR1 GTSNPN and CDR2 SVGIG (reference sequence). This CDR3 region has 14 residues. Trimming removed 2 bases from V and 2 bases from J, with 10 bases in between. DNA for the CDR3: TGTGCCTGGAGTTTGGGGGCCGGCAATCAGCCCCAGCATTTT. Amino acids: CAWSLGAGNQPQHF.

This clone was counted between two and nine times. The rearrangement uses TRBV7-8 and TRBJ2-2; TRBD2 might be the D (5 bases). CDR1 SGHVS and CDR2 FQNEAQ come from the germline V gene. This CDR3 has 15 residues. The germline V and J ends were trimmed by 2 bases and 2 bases, with 9 bases remaining between them. In DNA, the CDR3 is TGTGCCAGCAGCTTAATGAGGGTTAACACCGGGGAGCTGTTTTTT. Protein product: CASSLMRVNTGELFF.

The CDR3 sequence: CASTPSRDSDQIDTQYF. Written as DNA, the CDR3 is TGTGCCAGCACCCCGTCCCGGGACTCAGATCAAATAGATACGCAGTATTTT. V and J are TRBV7-9 and TRBJ2-3; D is possibly TRBD2 (6 bases). V shed 7 bases and J shed 5 bases, with 25 bases lying between them. The CDR3 is made up of 17 amino acids. Germline CDR1 and CDR2: SEHNR and FQNEAQ (reference sequence). Filled out from reference TRBV7-9 and TRBJ2-3, the complete variable domain reads DTGVSQNPRHKITKRGQNVTFRCDPISEHNRLYWYRQTLGQGPEFLTYFQNEAQLEKSRLLSDRFSAERPKGSFSTLEIQRTEQGDSAMYLCASTPSRDSDQIDTQYFGPGTRLTVL.

The chain carries TRBV14 and TRBJ1-1; D uncertain. Per germline, CDR1 SGHDN and CDR2 FVKESK. V was cut by 8 bases and J by 0 bases, with 10 bases left in between. The CDR3 is made up of 13 amino acids. The CDR3 DNA reads TGTGCCAGCGCGGCACTTCTGAACACTGAAGCTTTCTTT. This encodes CASAALLNTEAFF.

V gene TRBV7-3 combines with J gene TRBJ1-1; D gene unclear. Trimming shortened V by 4 bases and J by 0 bases, and 6 bases separated the two germline ends. This CDR3 has 13 amino acids. The V gene's germline CDR1 is SGHTA and CDR2 FQGTGA. CDR3 sequence (DNA): TGTGCCAGCAGCTCGACACTGAACACTGAAGCTTTCTTT. Its translation is CASSSTLNTEAFF.

About this clone: Within the sample, other DNA sequences also encode this same CDR3. This chain links TRBV7-2 with TRBJ2-5; 16 positions match TRBD2. The CDR3 runs 16 residues. V was clipped by 3 bases and J by 2 bases; unmatched bases: 0. The germline gives CDR1 SGHTA, CDR2 FQGNSA. CDR3 DNA sequence: TGTGCCAGCAGCTTGGGACTAGCGGGGGGGCAAGAGACCCAGTACTTC. Protein: CASSLGLAGGQETQYF.

The rearrangement links TRBV5-1 to TRBJ1-1, with TRBD1 matching 8 bases. The germline V gene encodes CDR1 SGHRS and CDR2 YFSETQ. V gave up 4 bases and J gave up 7 bases; unmatched junction bases: 12. CDR3 length equals 15 residues. CDR3 sequence reads: CASSGTGGQSGEAFF. DNA of the CDR3: TGCGCCAGCAGCGGAACAGGGGGGCAGAGTGGTGAAGCTTTCTTT.

The genes are TRBV27 and TRBJ2-7, with D tentatively TRBD2 (5 bases). The CDR3 runs to 16 residues. Germline CDR1 reads MNHEY; CDR2 reads SMNVEV (reference sequence). The germline V and J ends were trimmed by 3 bases and 1 base, with 16 bases remaining between them. The CDR3 spells CASSFRPTILSYEQYF. The CDR3 coding sequence is TGTGCCAGCAGTTTTAGGCCGACTATTTTATCCTACGAGCAGTACTTC.

V gene TRBV19 combines with J gene TRBJ1-1, with 7 nucleotides matching TRBD1. The CDR3 loop spans 14 amino acids. The germline V gene has CDR1 LNHDA and CDR2 SQIVND (reference sequence). The V and J ends lost 6 bases and 1 base, in that order; junction bases with no gene match: 5. The CDR3 region is CASRTGQTNTEAFF. DNA of the CDR3: TGTGCCAGTAGGACGGGACAGACGAACACTGAAGCTTTCTTT.

A word on this clone: Other DNA sequences within the sample encode an identical CDR3. J is TRBJ2-3 and V is TRBV18; D gene unclear. The CDR3 has 15 residues. Trimming removed 3 bases at V and 7 bases at J, with 17 bases between. Germline CDR1 reads KGHSH; CDR2 reads LQKENI. The CDR3 sequence is CASSPPEGSTNTQYF. The CDR3 DNA is TGTGCCAGCTCACCCCCGGAAGGCAGTACTAATACGCAGTATTTT.

The rearrangement uses TRBV6-5 and TRBJ1-1; D is undetermined. Germline V gives CDR1 MNHEY, CDR2 SVGAGI. The CDR3 totals 13 residues. V shed 5 bases and J shed 2 bases, with 9 bases lying between them. The CDR3 coding sequence is TGTGCCAGCAGTCGTACAGTTAACACTGAAGCTTTCTTT. Translating gives CASSRTVNTEAFF.

The chain recombines TRBV3-1 (or the pseudogene TRBV3-2) with TRBJ1-6; 7 positions match TRBD1. The ends lost 0 bases at V and 9 bases at J; junction bases unmatched: 8. Germline CDR1 is LGHDT and CDR2 is YNNKEL (reference sequence). This CDR3 contains 16 residues. The CDR3 loop reads CASSQEAGTATSPLHF. The CDR3 DNA sequence: TGTGCCAGCAGCCAAGAGGCCGGGACAGCCACTTCACCCCTCCACTTT.

The V call is TRBV27, the J call TRBJ1-1; the D gene is possibly TRBD1 (6 bases). V lost 2 bases and J 0 bases, leaving 19 bases between the germline ends. Germline loops: CDR1 MNHEY, CDR2 SMNVEV (reference sequence). This CDR3 is built from 18 residues. DNA for the CDR3: TGTGCCAGCAGTTTAGCGATGGCCAGGGGCGGCGTGAACACTGAAGCTTTCTTT. This translates into CASSLAMARGGVNTEAFF.

This chain links TRBV2 with TRBJ2-1, with D hard to call. Germline-derived CDR1 and CDR2 are SNHLY and FYNNEI. The CDR3 totals 12 residues. V lost 3 bases to trimming and J lost 8 bases, with 8 bases between them. For the CDR3, the DNA is TGTGCCAGCAGTGACCAGATCGATGAGCAGTTCTTC. It specifies CASSDQIDEQFF.